This is a list of T cell receptor beta chains from one sample in a study of cytomegalovirus exposure and HLA in healthy donors. Assay: immunoSEQ multiplex PCR; the TCRdb copy retains only in-frame clones and omits some. The repertoire holds approximately 190,000 clones, with roughly 80% as singletons. Sequenced sample: PBMCs. All receptors derive from a man aged 40-55 years in good health and CMV-seropositive. Both conserved end residues are part of each CDR3. A D gene is named only where the DNA matches it firmly.

CDR3 protein,CDR3 DNA,D gene,V gene,J gene
CASSRGPYQETQYF,TGTGCCAGCAGTCGCGGCCCATATCAAGAGACCCAGTACTTC,.,TRBV27,TRBJ2-5
CATKEVGGPYNEQFF,TGTGCCACCAAGGAAGTGGGGGGACCCTACAATGAGCAGTTCTTC,.,TRBV19,TRBJ2-1
CASSVSGGGVPGTQYF,TGTGCCAGCAGCGTGTCAGGCGGGGGTGTTCCAGGTACGCAGTATTTT,TRBD2,TRBV7-3,TRBJ2-3
CASSTAGRVNEQYF,TGTGCCAGTAGTACCGCGGGGAGGGTCAACGAGCAGTACTTC,TRBD2,TRBV19,TRBJ2-7
CASSAQGADTEAFF,TGTGCCAGCTCAGCCCAGGGGGCGGACACTGAAGCTTTCTTT,TRBD1,TRBV18,TRBJ1-1
CASSLTSGTDKNYGYTF,TGCGCCAGCAGCTTGACCTCAGGGACAGACAAAAACTATGGCTACACCTTC,TRBD1,TRBV5-1,TRBJ1-2
CASSPGTGTNYEQYF,TGTGCCAGCAGCCCCGGGACAGGGACAAACTACGAGCAGTACTTC,TRBD1,TRBV6-5,TRBJ2-7
CASSQDRSSGGAGTGELFF,TGCGCCAGCAGCCAAGATAGGTCTAGCGGGGGGGCCGGCACCGGGGAGCTGTTTTTT,TRBD2,TRBV4-3,TRBJ2-2
CASSFGQGLGEQYF,TGTGCCAGCAGTTTCGGACAGGGATTAGGCGAGCAGTACTTC,TRBD1,TRBV27,TRBJ2-7
CASSPPSRQGGYTF,TGTGCCAGCTCACCACCGTCCCGACAGGGGGGCTACACCTTC,TRBD1,TRBV18,TRBJ1-2
CASSVGGGGGNIQYF,TGTGCCAGCAGCGTAGGGGGGGGCGGGGGTAACATTCAGTACTTC,.,TRBV9,TRBJ2-4
CASSLGTSGNYNEQFF,TGTGCCAGCAGCTTGGGGACTAGCGGAAATTACAATGAGCAGTTCTTC,TRBD2,TRBV9,TRBJ2-1
CASSFYRGGSTDTQYF,TGTGCCAGCAGCTTCTACAGGGGGGGTAGCACAGATACGCAGTATTTT,.,TRBV5-8,TRBJ2-3
CASGWGGGGEAFF,TGTGCCAGCGGGTGGGGAGGCGGGGGTGAAGCTTTCTTT,.,TRBV13,TRBJ1-1